This T cell receptor beta chain was profiled in a study of cytomegalovirus exposure and HLA in healthy donors. Overall study results and limits: Rare TCR sequences dominated, though some public TCRs recurred in many donors. A few chains tied to CMV proved CMV antigen-specific in vitro.

The method was immunoSEQ multiplex PCR; TCRdb's version includes in-frame clones alone and lacks a portion of them. The data hold around 140,000 clones, with about 94% observed a single time. This CDR3 comprises 11 residues. Between the trimmed V and J ends, which lost 6 bases and 0 bases, there was a span of 5 bases. In germline, CDR1 is SQVTM, CDR2 ANQGSEA. On this clone: Its antigen is undetermined.

The chain has TRBV29-1 and TRBJ1-2; D unclear. Sequencing used PBMCs. The clonotype comes from a man aged 18 to 29 in good health and CMV-seropositive. For the CDR3, the DNA is TGCAGCGTCTCAGCTAACTATGGCTACACCTTC. This codes for CSVSANYGYTF. Looking up the rest from reference TRBV29-1 and TRBJ1-2 gives the full variable domain: SAVISQKPSRDICQRGTSLTIQCQVDSQVTMMFWYRQQPGQSLTLIATANQGSEATYESGFVIDKFPISRPNLTFSTLTVSNMSPEDSSIYLCSVSANYGYTFGSGTRLTVV.